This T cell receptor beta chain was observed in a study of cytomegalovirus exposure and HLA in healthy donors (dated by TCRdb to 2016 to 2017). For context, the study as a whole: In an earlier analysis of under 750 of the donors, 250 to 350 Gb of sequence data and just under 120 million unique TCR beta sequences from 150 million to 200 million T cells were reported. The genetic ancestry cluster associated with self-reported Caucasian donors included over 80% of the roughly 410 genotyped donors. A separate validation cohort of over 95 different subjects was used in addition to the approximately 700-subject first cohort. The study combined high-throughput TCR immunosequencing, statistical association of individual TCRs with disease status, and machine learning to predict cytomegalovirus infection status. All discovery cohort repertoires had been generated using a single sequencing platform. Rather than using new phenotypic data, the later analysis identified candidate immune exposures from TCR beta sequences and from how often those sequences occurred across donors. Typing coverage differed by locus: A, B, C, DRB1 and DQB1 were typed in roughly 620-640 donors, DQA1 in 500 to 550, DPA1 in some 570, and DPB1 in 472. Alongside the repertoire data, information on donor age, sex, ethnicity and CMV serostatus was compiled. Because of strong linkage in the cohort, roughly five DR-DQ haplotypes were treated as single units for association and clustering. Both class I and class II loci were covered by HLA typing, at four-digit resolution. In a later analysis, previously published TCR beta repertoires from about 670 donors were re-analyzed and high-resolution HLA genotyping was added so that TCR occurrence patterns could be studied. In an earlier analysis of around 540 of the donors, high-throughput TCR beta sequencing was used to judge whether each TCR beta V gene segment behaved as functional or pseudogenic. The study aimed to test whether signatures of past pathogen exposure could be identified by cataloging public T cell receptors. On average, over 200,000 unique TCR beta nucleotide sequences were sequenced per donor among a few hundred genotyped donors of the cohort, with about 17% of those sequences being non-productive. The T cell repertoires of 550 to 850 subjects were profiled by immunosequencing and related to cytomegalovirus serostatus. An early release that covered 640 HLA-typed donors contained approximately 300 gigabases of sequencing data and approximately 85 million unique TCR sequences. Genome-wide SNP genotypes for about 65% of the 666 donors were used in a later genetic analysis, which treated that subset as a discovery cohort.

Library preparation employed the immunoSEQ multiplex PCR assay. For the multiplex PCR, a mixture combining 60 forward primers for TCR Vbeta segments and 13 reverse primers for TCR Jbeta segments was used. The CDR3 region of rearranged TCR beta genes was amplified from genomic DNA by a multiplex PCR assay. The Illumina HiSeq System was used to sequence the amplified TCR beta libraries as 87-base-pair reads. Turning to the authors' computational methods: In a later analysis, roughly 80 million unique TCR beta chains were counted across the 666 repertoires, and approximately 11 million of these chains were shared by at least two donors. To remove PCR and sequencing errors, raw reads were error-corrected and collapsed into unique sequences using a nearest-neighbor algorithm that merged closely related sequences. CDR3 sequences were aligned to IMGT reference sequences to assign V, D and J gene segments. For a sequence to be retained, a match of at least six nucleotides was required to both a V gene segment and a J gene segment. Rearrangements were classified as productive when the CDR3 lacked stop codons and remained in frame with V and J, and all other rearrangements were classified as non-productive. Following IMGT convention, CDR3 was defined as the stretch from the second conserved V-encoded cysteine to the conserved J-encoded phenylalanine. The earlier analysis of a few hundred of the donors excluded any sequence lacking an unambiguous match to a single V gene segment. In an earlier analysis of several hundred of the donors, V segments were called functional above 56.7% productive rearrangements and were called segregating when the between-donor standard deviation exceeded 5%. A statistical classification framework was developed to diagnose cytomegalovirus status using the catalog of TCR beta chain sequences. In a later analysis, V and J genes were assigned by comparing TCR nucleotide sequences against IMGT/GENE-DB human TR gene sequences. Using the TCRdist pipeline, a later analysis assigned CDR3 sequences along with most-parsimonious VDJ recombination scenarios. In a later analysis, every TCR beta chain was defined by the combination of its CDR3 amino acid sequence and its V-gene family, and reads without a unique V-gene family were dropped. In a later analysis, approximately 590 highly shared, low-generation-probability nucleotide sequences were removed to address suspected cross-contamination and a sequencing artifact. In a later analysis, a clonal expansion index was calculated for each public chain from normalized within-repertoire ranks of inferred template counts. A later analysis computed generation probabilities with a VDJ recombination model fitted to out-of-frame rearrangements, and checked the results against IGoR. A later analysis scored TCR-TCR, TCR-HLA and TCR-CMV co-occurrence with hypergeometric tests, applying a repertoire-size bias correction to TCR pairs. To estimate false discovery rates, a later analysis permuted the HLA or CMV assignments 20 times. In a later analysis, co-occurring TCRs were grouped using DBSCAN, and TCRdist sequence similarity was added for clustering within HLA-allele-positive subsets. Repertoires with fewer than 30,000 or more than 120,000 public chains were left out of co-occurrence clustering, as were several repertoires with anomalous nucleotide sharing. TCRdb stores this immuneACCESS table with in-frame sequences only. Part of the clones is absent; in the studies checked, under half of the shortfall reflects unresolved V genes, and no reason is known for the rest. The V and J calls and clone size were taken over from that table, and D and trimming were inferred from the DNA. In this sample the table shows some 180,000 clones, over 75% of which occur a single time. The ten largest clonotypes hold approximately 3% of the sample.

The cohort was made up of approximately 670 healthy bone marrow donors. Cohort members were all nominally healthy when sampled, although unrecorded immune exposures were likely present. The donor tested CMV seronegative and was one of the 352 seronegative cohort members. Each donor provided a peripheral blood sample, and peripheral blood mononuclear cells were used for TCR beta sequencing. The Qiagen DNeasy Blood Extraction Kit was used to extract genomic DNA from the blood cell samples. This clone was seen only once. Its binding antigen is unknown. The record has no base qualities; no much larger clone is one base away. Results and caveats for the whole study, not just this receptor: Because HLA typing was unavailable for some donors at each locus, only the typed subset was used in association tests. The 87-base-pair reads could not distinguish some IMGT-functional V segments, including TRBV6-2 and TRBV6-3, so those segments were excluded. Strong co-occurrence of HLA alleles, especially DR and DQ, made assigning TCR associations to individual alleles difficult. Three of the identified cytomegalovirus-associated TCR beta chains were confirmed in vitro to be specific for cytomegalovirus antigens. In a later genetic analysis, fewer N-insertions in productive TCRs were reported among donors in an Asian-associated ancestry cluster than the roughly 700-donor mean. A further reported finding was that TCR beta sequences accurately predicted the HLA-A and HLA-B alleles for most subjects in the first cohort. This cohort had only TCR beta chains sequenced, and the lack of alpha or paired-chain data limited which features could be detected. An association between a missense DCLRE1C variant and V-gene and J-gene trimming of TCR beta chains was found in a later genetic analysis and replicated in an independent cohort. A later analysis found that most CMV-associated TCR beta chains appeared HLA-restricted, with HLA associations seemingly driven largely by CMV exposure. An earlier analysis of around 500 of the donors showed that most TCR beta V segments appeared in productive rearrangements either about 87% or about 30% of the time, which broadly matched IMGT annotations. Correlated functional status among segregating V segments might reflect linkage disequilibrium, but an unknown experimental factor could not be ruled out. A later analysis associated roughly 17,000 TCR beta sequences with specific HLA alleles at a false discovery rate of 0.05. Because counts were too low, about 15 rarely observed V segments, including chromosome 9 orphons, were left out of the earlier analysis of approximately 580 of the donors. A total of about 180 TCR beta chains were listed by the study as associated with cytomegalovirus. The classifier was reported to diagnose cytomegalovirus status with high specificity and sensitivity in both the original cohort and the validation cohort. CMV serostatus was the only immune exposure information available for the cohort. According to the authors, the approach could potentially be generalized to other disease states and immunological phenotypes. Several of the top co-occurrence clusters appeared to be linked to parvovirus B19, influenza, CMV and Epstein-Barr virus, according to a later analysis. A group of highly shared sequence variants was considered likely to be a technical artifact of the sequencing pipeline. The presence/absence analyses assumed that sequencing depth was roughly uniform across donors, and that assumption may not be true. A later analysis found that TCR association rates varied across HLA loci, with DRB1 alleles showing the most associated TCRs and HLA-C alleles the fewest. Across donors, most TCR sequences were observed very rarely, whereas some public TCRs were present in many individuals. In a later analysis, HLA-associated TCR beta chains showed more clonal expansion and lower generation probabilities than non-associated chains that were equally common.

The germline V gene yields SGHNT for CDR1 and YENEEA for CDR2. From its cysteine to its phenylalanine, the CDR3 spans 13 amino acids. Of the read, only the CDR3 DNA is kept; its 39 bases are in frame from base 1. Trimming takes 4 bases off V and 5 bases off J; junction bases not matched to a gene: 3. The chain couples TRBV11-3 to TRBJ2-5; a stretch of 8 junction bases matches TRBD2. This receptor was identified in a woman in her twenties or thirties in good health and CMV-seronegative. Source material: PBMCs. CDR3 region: CASSWTSQETQYF. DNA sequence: TGTGCCAGCAGCTGGACTAGCCAGGAGACCCAGTACTTC.